This entry is about one TCR beta chain. Its matching antigen is unknown. This entry belongs to a study of cytomegalovirus exposure and HLA in healthy donors. Study-level findings and limits: TCR beta sequences reportedly predicted the HLA-A and HLA-B alleles of most subjects accurately.

Losses at the gene ends were 8 bases for V and 4 bases for J; bases not matched to a gene: 12. The V gene's germline CDR1 is SGHAT and CDR2 FQNNGV. The CDR3 totals 16 residues. Vbeta (60) and Jbeta (13) primers were used in the PCR. Sequencing used immunoSEQ multiplex PCR; TCRdb keeps in-frame clones, though not all of them. This repertoire shows fewer than 110,000 clones, 60% to 75% found once; its top ten account for about 1.9%. The sequenced sample consisted of PBMCs. This receptor was obtained from a woman in her forties in good health and CMV-seronegative. The V and J genes are TRBV11-2 and TRBJ2-7; 12 nucleotides line up with TRBD2. The CDR3, as DNA: TGTGCCAGCCAAACCCTGACTAGCGGGAGCAGGTACGAGCAGTACTTC. Residues: CASQTLTSGSRYEQYF.